This T cell receptor beta chain was retrieved from a study of tumour-infiltrating T cells in Burkitt lymphoma. Study background: Repertoire clonality predicted overall and progression-free survival.

Assay used: immunoSEQ multiplex PCR; TCRdb lists only in-frame clones, some missing. The table has some 7,800 clones, under 85% seen once. V shed 3 bases and J shed 1 base, with 7 bases lying between them. There are 14 residues in the CDR3. From germline, CDR1 is KGHSH and CDR2 LQKENI. This clonotype originated in a human donor with diffuse large B-cell lymphoma. Sequencing was carried out using tumor tissue. The rearrangement links TRBV18 to TRBJ1-5; D remains ambiguous. CDR3 residues: CASSPLGSNQPQHF. The CDR3 DNA follows: TGTGCCAGCTCACCCCTAGGGAGCAATCAGCCCCAGCATTTT.